The 11 T cell receptor beta chains listed next were all sequenced from one sample in a study of regulatory T cells in long-lasting Graves disease. iRepertoire HTBI primers and Arm-PCR of CDR3 regions built TCR beta libraries. TCRdb recomputed calls from the multiplex PCR reads with MiXCR, one row per CDR3 protein. Of approximately 460,000 distinct CDR3 sequences listed, 16% are singletons. Time point specified: newly diagnosed GD, antithyroid drugs for less than 3 months. With RNA extracted from PBMCs as input, the TCR library was made. These same data were also listed under a study on T cells in Graves' hyperthyroidism and ophthalmopathy.

The sequencing used peripheral blood mononuclear cells (PBMCs), collected at new diagnosis, from a patient treated with antithyroid drugs. The source of these receptors is a woman aged 25 to 45 with Graves disease.

This clonotype was seen at least ten times. The V and J genes are TRBV6-9 and TRBJ2-7, with unresolved D. Germline CDR1 and CDR2: MNHGY and SVAAGI. The CDR3 is 13 amino acids. Trimming took 3 bases from V and 3 from J, leaving 9 bases between them. The CDR3 spells CASSYSEGYEQYF. Here the CDR3 DNA reads TGTGCCAGCAGTTACTCCGAAGGCTACGAGCAGTACTTC.

This rearrangement joins TRBV12-3 or TRBV12-4 to TRBJ1-5; TRBD1 matches 8 bases. The CDR3 runs to 14 residues. V was clipped by 7 bases and J by 5 bases; unmatched bases: 7. The CDR3 sequence is CASNVDRDDQPQHF. Here the CDR3 DNA reads TGTGCCAGCAATGTGGACAGGGACGATCAGCCCCAGCATTTT.

The chain uses TRBV27 and TRBJ2-2, with D possibly TRBD2 on 7 matching bases. In germline, CDR1 is MNHEY, CDR2 SMNVEV (reference sequence). This CDR3 contains 17 residues. V was cut by 2 bases and J by 4 bases, with 17 bases left in between. CDR3 protein: CASSLNAGAGVTGELFF. Here the CDR3 DNA reads TGTGCCAGCAGTTTAAATGCGGGGGCTGGAGTCACCGGGGAGCTGTTTTTT.

This clonotype has a count of ten or more. DNA of the CDR3: TGTGCCAGCAGCTGGAGGGACACCGACACTGAAGCTTTCTTT. Amino acid sequence: CASSWRDTDTEAFF. The chain has TRBV12-3 or TRBV12-4 and TRBJ1-1, with D perhaps matching TRBD1 (6 bases). V was shortened by 6 bases and J by 3 bases, with 14 bases between the two germline ends. There are 14 residues in the CDR3.

In this sample, this clonotype turned up a few times. V is TRBV11-2 and J is TRBJ1-2, with D perhaps matching TRBD1 (5 bases). The CDR3 runs to 15 residues. Germline V gives CDR1 SGHAT, CDR2 FQNNGV. Trimming took off 1 base at V and 6 bases at J, with 15 bases between the two ends. The CDR3: CASSLGAAGRDGYTF. The CDR3 nucleotides are TGTGCCAGCAGCTTAGGGGCGGCGGGCAGGGATGGCTACACCTTC.

The chain has TRBV20-1 and TRBJ1-5; 8 bases are a match to TRBD1. CDR3 size: 18 residues. The J segment lost 0 bases and the V segment lost 6 bases, leaving 16 bases of the junction unmatched. Germline V gene lookup returns CDR1 DFQATT and CDR2 SNEGSKA (reference sequence). The CDR3 DNA is TGCAGTGCCCCCGCCCGGACAGGGAGGAAAGATAGCAATCAGCCCCAGCATTTT. Its translation: CSAPARTGRKDSNQPQHF.

V is TRBV14 and J is TRBJ2-6, with a possible D match to TRBD1 (5 bases). Germline CDR1 reads SGHDN; CDR2 reads FVKESK. The CDR3 is 18 amino acids. V was shortened by 2 bases and J by 0 bases, with 14 bases between the two germline ends. The CDR3 region is CASSQLRQLTSGANVLTF. In nucleotides, the CDR3 is TGTGCCAGCAGCCAACTGCGACAGCTCACCTCTGGGGCCAACGTCCTGACTTTC. Drawing the rest from reference TRBV14 and TRBJ2-6, the complete variable domain is EAGVTQFPSHSVIEKGQTVTLRCDPISGHDNLYWYRRVMGKEIKFLLHFVKESKQDESGMPNNRFLAERTGGTYSTLKVQPAELEDSGVYFCASSQLRQLTSGANVLTFGAGSRLTVL.

This clonotype was seen a few times. Only one base separates this from a far larger clonotype, so it likely reflects a read error. The rearrangement uses TRBV11-2 and TRBJ2-4; 8 nucleotides align to TRBD2. The CDR3 contains 14 residues. Germline V CDR1 and CDR2: SGHAT, FQNNGV. With 8 bases clipped from V and 13 bases from J, the junction kept 16 bases outside the gene matches. CDR3 coding DNA: TGTGCCAGCGGTAGCGGGACCTTCTACAATGAGCAGTACTTC. This translates into CASGSGTFYNEQYF.

This clonotype was recorded at least ten times. The chain uses TRBV7-9 and TRBJ2-3, with 10 bases fitting TRBD1. V lost 4 bases to trimming and J lost 5 bases; unmatched junction nucleotides: 9. The germline V gene encodes CDR1 SEHNR and CDR2 FQNEAQ (reference sequence). The CDR3 totals 16 residues. The CDR3 is CASSSFRDRGGDTQYF. The CDR3 DNA follows: TGTGCCAGCAGCTCATTCAGGGACAGGGGCGGAGATACGCAGTATTTT.

This chain connects TRBV29-1 to TRBJ2-3; 12 bases fit TRBD2. CDR1 is SQVTM, CDR2 ANQGSEA, per germline. Trimming at V came to 4 bases and at J to 5 bases, leaving 4 bases not matched to a gene. The CDR3 is 14 amino acids. The CDR3 nucleotides read TGCAGCGTTGCTAGCGGGAGGGCCAAAGATACGCAGTATTTT. Translation gives CSVASGRAKDTQYF.

The genes are TRBV12-3 or TRBV12-4 and TRBJ2-7; tentative D call: TRBD2 (6 bases). V lost 8 bases, J lost 6 bases, and 11 bases lay in between. This CDR3 comprises 11 residues. CDR3 DNA sequence: TGTGCCAGCCTTTACGGGGGCGAGCAGTACTTC. This codes for CASLYGGEQYF.